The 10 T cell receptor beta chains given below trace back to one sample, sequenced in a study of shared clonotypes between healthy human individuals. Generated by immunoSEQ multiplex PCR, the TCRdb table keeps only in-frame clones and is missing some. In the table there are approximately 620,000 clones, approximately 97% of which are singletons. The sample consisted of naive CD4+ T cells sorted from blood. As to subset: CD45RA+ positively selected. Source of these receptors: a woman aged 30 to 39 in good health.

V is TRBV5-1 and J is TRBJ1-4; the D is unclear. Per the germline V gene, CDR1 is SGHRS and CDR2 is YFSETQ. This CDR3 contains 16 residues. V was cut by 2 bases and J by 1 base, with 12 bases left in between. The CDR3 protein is CASSFGGSQTNEKLFF. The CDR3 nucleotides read TGCGCCAGCAGCTTCGGCGGCAGCCAAACTAATGAAAAACTGTTTTTT.

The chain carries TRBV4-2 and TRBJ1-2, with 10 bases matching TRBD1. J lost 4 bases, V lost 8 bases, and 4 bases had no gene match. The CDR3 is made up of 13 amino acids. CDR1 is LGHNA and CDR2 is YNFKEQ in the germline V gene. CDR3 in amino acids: CASGTGVFYGYTF. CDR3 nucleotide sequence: TGTGCCAGCGGGACAGGGGTTTTCTATGGCTACACCTTC.

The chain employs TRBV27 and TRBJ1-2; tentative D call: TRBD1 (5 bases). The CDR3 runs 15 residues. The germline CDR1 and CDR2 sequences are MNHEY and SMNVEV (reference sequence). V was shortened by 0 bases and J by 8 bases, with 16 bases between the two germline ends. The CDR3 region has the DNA TGTGCCAGCAGTTTATCGGGACCCTTAAGGTTAGGCTACACCTTC. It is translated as CASSLSGPLRLGYTF.

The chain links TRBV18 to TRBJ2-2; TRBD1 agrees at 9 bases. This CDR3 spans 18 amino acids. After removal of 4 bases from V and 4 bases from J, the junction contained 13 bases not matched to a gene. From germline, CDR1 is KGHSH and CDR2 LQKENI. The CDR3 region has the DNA TGTGCCAGCTCACTAGCTCCGGGACAGGGAGTAGTCACCGGGGAGCTGTTTTTT. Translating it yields CASSLAPGQGVVTGELFF. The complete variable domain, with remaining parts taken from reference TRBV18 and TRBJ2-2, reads NAGVMQNPRHLVRRRGQEARLRCSPMKGHSHVYWYRQLPEEGLKFMVYLQKENIIDESGMPKERFSAEFPKEGPSILRIQQVVRGDSAAYFCASSLAPGQGVVTGELFFGEGSRLTVL.

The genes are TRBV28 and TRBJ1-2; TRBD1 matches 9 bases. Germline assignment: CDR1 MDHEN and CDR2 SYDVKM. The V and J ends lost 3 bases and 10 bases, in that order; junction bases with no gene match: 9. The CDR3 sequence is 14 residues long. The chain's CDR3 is CASSLGGTGIDYTF. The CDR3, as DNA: TGTGCCAGCAGTTTGGGTGGGACAGGGATCGACTACACCTTC.

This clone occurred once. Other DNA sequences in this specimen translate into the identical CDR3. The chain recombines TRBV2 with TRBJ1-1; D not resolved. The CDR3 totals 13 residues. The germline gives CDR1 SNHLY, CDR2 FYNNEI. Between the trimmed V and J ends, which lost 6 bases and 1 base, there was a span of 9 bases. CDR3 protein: CASSRHENTEAFF. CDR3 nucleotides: TGTGCCAGCAGCAGACATGAGAACACTGAAGCTTTCTTT.

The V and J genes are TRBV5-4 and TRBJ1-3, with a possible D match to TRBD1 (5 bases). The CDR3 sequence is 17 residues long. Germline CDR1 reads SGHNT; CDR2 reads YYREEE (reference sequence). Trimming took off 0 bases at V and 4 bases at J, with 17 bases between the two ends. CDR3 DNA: TGTGCCAGCAGCTTGGTTTCGGGGGTACTGACAGGAAACACCATATATTTT. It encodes CASSLVSGVLTGNTIYF.

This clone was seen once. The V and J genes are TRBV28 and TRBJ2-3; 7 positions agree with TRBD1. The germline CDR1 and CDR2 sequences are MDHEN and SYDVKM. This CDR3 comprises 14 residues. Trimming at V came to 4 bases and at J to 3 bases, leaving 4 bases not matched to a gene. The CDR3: CASSSTGETDTQYF. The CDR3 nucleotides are TGTGCCAGCAGTTCCACAGGGGAGACAGATACGCAGTATTTT. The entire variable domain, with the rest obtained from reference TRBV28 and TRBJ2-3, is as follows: DVKVTQSSRYLVKRTGEKVFLECVQDMDHENMFWYRQDPGLGLRLIYFSYDVKMKEKGDIPEGYSVSREKKERFSLILESASTNQTSMYLCASSSTGETDTQYFGPGTRLTVL.

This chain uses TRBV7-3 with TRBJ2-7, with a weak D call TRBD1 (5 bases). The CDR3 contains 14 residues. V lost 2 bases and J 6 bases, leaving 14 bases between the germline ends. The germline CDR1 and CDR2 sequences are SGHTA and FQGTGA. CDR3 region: CASSLAGRVGEQYF. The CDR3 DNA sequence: TGTGCCAGCAGCTTAGCCGGCAGGGTGGGCGAGCAGTACTTC.

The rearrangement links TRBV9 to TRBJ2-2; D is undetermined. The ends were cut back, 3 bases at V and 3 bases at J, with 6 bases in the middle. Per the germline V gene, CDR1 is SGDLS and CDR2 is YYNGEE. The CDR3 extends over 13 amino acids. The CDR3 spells CASSAWDTGELFF. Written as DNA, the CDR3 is TGTGCCAGCAGCGCCTGGGACACCGGGGAGCTGTTTTTT.